The T cell receptor beta chain described here comes from a study of cytomegalovirus exposure and HLA in healthy donors (dated by TCRdb to the late 2010s). Broadly, across the study: An earlier analysis of several hundred of the donors reported under 300 Gb of sequence data and around 110 million unique TCR beta sequences obtained from approximately 180 million T cells. About 280 gigabases of sequencing data and 70 million to 95 million unique TCR sequences made up an early release that covered under 750 HLA-typed donors. Of the approximately 370 genotyped donors, 70% to 90% were placed in the genetic ancestry cluster associated with self-reported Caucasian donors. The study was designed to test whether signatures of past pathogen exposure could be identified by cataloging public T cell receptors. The T cell repertoires of some 700 subjects were profiled by immunosequencing and related to cytomegalovirus serostatus. A separate validation cohort of roughly 130 different subjects was used in addition to the approximately 670-subject first cohort. High-throughput TCR immunosequencing, statistical association of individual TCRs with disease status, and machine learning were combined to predict cytomegalovirus infection status. A later analysis re-examined previously published TCR beta repertoires from more than 650 donors and added high-resolution HLA genotyping to investigate patterns of TCR occurrence. In the later analysis, no new phenotypic data were used to find candidate immune exposures; instead, reliance was placed on TCR beta sequences and their occurrence across donors. An earlier analysis of 587 of the donors used high-throughput TCR beta sequencing to judge whether each TCR beta V gene segment behaved as functional or pseudogenic. Alongside the repertoire data, information on donor age, sex, ethnicity and CMV serostatus was compiled. Genome-wide SNP genotypes for about three fifths of the roughly 670 donors were used in a later genetic analysis, which treated that subset as a discovery cohort. All discovery cohort repertoires had been generated using a single sequencing platform. Class I and class II HLA loci were covered by the typing at four-digit resolution. The number of typed donors differed by locus: about 620-640 for A, B, C, DRB1 and DQB1; some 540 for DQA1; approximately 600 for DPA1; and about 470 for DPB1. Roughly 5 DR-DQ haplotypes were handled as single units for association and clustering, since linkage in the cohort was strong. Among some 400 genotyped donors of the cohort, an average of roughly 230,000 unique TCR beta nucleotide sequences was sequenced per donor, of which about 18% were non-productive. Beyond this particular receptor, the publication reports: It was suggested by the authors that the approach could potentially be generalized to other disease states and immunological phenotypes. When HLA alleles, especially DR and DQ, strongly co-occurred, TCR associations were difficult to assign to individual alleles. The earlier analysis of approximately 540 of the donors excluded 15 to 20 rarely observed V segments, including chromosome 9 orphons, because counts were too low. Linkage disequilibrium might explain the correlated functional status among segregating V segments, but an unknown experimental factor could not be excluded. The study gave a list of some 150 TCR beta chains associated with cytomegalovirus. Only TCR beta chains were sequenced in this cohort, and the absence of alpha or paired-chain data limited detectable features. Broadly in line with IMGT annotations, most TCR beta V segments showed up in productive rearrangements about 87% or about 30% of the time in an earlier analysis of around 600 of the donors. In a later analysis, several top co-occurrence clusters were reported to appear linked to parvovirus B19, influenza, CMV and Epstein-Barr virus. Most TCR sequences were seen in very few donors, while some public TCRs were found in many individuals. A later analysis found that TCR association rates varied across HLA loci, with DRB1 alleles showing the most associated TCRs and HLA-C alleles the fewest. A later analysis associated 16,951 TCR beta sequences with specific HLA alleles at a false discovery rate of 0.05. Because HLA typing was unavailable for some donors at each locus, only the typed subset was used in association tests. A later analysis found that HLA-associated TCR beta chains were more clonally expanded and had lower generation probabilities than equally common non-associated chains. Presence/absence analyses assumed roughly uniform sequencing depth across donors, an assumption that may not hold. A later genetic analysis reported fewer N-insertions in productive TCRs among donors in an Asian-associated ancestry cluster than the 666-donor mean. The only immune exposure information available for the cohort was CMV serostatus. In both the original and validation cohorts, the classifier was reported to diagnose cytomegalovirus status with high specificity and sensitivity. A further reported finding was that TCR beta sequences accurately predicted the HLA-A and HLA-B alleles for most subjects in the first cohort. A later analysis found that most CMV-associated TCR beta chains appeared HLA-restricted, with HLA associations seemingly driven largely by CMV exposure. Some IMGT-functional V segments, including TRBV6-2 and TRBV6-3, could not be distinguished by the 87-base-pair reads and were therefore excluded. A later genetic analysis associated a missense DCLRE1C variant with V-gene and J-gene trimming of TCR beta chains, and an independent cohort replicated the association. A group of highly shared sequence variants was considered likely to be a technical artifact of the sequencing pipeline. Three of the identified cytomegalovirus-associated TCR beta chains were confirmed in vitro to be specific for cytomegalovirus antigens.

Concerning this clone: The antigen this receptor binds is unknown. This sample also contains other DNA sequences that code for the same CDR3.

The cohort was made up of 666 healthy bone marrow donors. Cohort members were all nominally healthy when sampled, although unrecorded immune exposures were likely present. The donor was CMV seropositive and was included in the group of around 300 seropositive cohort members. Each donor provided a peripheral blood sample, and peripheral blood mononuclear cells were used for TCR beta sequencing. The Qiagen DNeasy Blood Extraction Kit was used to extract genomic DNA from the blood cell samples. The library was produced with the immunoSEQ multiplex PCR assay. For the multiplex PCR, a mixture combining 60 forward primers for TCR Vbeta segments and 13 reverse primers for TCR Jbeta segments was used. Amplification of the CDR3 region of rearranged TCR beta genes was performed with a multiplex PCR assay on genomic DNA. The amplified TCR beta libraries were sequenced on the Illumina HiSeq System as 87-base-pair reads. As for the authors' bioinformatics: In a later analysis, some 80 million unique TCR beta chains were counted across the roughly 700 repertoires, and around 11 million of these chains were shared by at least two donors. To remove PCR and sequencing errors, raw reads were error-corrected and collapsed into unique sequences using a nearest-neighbor algorithm that merged closely related sequences. CDR3 sequences were aligned to IMGT reference sequences to assign V, D and J gene segments. Each retained sequence needed at least a six-nucleotide match to both a V gene segment and a J gene segment. Rearrangements were called productive when the CDR3 lacked stop codons and stayed in frame with V and J; all others were non-productive. Following IMGT convention, CDR3 was defined as the stretch from the second conserved V-encoded cysteine up to the conserved J-encoded phenylalanine. Sequences without an unambiguous match to a single V gene segment were excluded from the earlier analysis of about 630 of the donors. An earlier analysis of fewer than 750 of the donors classified V segments as functional when productive rearrangements were above 56.7% and as segregating when the standard deviation between donors was above 5%. A statistical classification framework was developed to diagnose cytomegalovirus status using the catalog of TCR beta chain sequences. In a later analysis, V and J genes were assigned by comparing TCR nucleotide sequences against IMGT/GENE-DB human TR gene sequences. The TCRdist pipeline was used in a later analysis to assign CDR3 sequences and most-parsimonious VDJ recombination scenarios. In a later analysis, every TCR beta chain was defined by the combination of its CDR3 amino acid sequence and its V-gene family, and reads without a unique V-gene family were dropped. To address suspected cross-contamination and a sequencing artifact, a later analysis removed 592 highly shared, low-generation-probability nucleotide sequences. In a later analysis, a clonal expansion index for each public chain was calculated from normalized within-repertoire ranks of inferred template counts. A later analysis computed generation probabilities with a VDJ recombination model fitted to out-of-frame rearrangements, and checked the results against IGoR. A later analysis scored TCR-TCR, TCR-HLA and TCR-CMV co-occurrence with hypergeometric tests, applying a repertoire-size bias correction to TCR pairs. A later analysis estimated false discovery rates by permuting HLA or CMV assignments 20 times. In a later analysis, co-occurring TCRs were grouped with DBSCAN, and TCRdist sequence similarity was added when clustering was performed within HLA-allele-positive subsets. Co-occurrence clustering excluded repertoires with fewer than 30,000 or more than 120,000 public chains, plus five with anomalous nucleotide sharing. TCRdb provides this immuneACCESS table in a form limited to in-frame rearrangements. Some clones are lacking; in checked studies, under half of them reflect an unresolved V gene, and why the rest are absent is not known. V, J and clone size derive from that table, while D and trimming were established from the DNA sequence. The sample has about 170,000 clones on record. The ten largest clones add up to about 0.8% of the sample.

At the junction V is shortened by 2 bases and J by 0 bases, with 7 bases in between. The CDR3 measures 14 amino acids from cysteine to phenylalanine. The retained sequence is limited to the CDR3, 42 bases, with the frame set at the first base. According to the germline V gene, CDR1 reads KGHSH and CDR2 reads LQKENI. The V gene is TRBV18 and the J gene is TRBJ1-1, with a tentative D gene TRBD1 over 5 matching bases. Source material: PBMCs. This clonotype was sampled from a woman between 18 and 29 years old in good health and CMV-seropositive. The nucleotides read TGTGCCAGCTCACCAACAGGCTTGAACACTGAAGCTTTCTTT. Translated, this is CASSPTGLNTEAFF.